The TCR beta chain under discussion was sequenced for a study of cytomegalovirus exposure and HLA in healthy donors. General study findings and limits: In a later analysis, at a false discovery rate of 0.05, approximately 15,000 TCR beta sequences matched HLA alleles. TCR beta V- and J-gene trimming was later associated with a missense DCLRE1C variant.

As for this clone: Its matching antigen is unknown.

Primers: 60 Vbeta forward and 13 Jbeta reverse. TCRdb's copy holds only in-frame clones and misses some; the assay was immunoSEQ multiplex PCR. This table holds around 150,000 clones, 65% to 85% found once. The TCR comes from a male donor in good health and CMV-seropositive. Sequencing used PBMCs.

The CDR3 region has the DNA TGCGCCAGCAGCTTGGCAGGGGATTGCATCCACGAGCAGTACTTC. It specifies CASSLAGDCIHEQYF. The V and J genes are TRBV5-1 and TRBJ2-7; D perhaps matches TRBD1 (6 bases). Trimming shortened V by 0 bases and J by 5 bases, and 15 bases separated the two germline ends. The CDR3 contains 15 residues. The germline V gene has CDR1 SGHRS and CDR2 YFSETQ. The complete variable domain, with remaining parts taken from reference TRBV5-1 and TRBJ2-7, reads KAGVTQTPRYLIKTRGQQVTLSCSPISGHRSVSWYQQTPGQGLQFLFEYFSETQRNKGNFPGRFSGRQFSNSRSEMNVSTLELGDSALYLCASSLAGDCIHEQYFGPGTRLTVT.